This TCR beta chain was identified in a study of T cells expressing NK-cell markers. Germline values: CDR1 MDHEN, CDR2 SYDVKM. The CDR3 is 14 residues long. TCRdb re-called the 5' RACE reads and shows each CDR3 protein once, DNA omitted. The repertoire table contains about 260,000 distinct CDR3 sequences. This clonotype was obtained from a woman between 18 and 75 years old in good health. This chain joins TRBV28 and TRBJ1-5; there is no DNA to check the TCRdb D call of TRBD1. Sequenced material: blood T cells: a sorted CD56 or NKG2C T cell subset, CD4+ or CD8+ T cells, or bulk PBMC T cells (not recorded which). The CDR3 sequence is CASSPLPGGQPQHF. Variable domain in full (rest from reference TRBV28 and TRBJ1-5): DVKVTQSSRYLVKRTGEKVFLECVQDMDHENMFWYRQDPGLGLRLIYFSYDVKMKEKGDIPEGYSVSREKKERFSLILESASTNQTSMYLCASSPLPGGQPQHFGDGTRLSIL.